A single sample is the source of the 13 T cell receptor beta chains below, sequenced in a study of CXCR3-negative and CXCR3-positive naive CD8 T cells. Libraries of TRB cDNA were made by 5' RACE and carried UMIs. Each CDR3 protein gets one entry in TCRdb, which reprocessed the 5' RACE reads and gives no DNA. The sample totals tens of thousands of distinct CDR3 sequences; its top ten clones hold around 1%. Sequences were obtained from naive CXCR3- CD8+ T cells from blood. Indicated subset: CD45RO-CCR7+CD27+CD95- naive CD8+ T cells lacking CXCR3 (TNR3-). These TCRs come from a human donor in good health. Some clones in this sample may be carry-over from other donors' samples.

The CDR3 sequence is CSYPTHYGYTF. V is TRBV29-1 and J is TRBJ1-2. CDR1 is SQVTM and CDR2 is ANQGSEA in the germline V gene. This CDR3 comprises 11 residues.

V gene TRBV29-1 combines with J gene TRBJ2-1. The CDR3 contains 13 residues. Germline V gives CDR1 SQVTM, CDR2 ANQGSEA. CDR3 in amino acids: CSVEAPFDDEQFF.

V usage is TRBV7-9 and J usage is TRBJ2-1; TCRdb lists TRBD1, though no DNA is available to test this call. Germline CDR1 SEHNR, CDR2 FQNEAQ (reference sequence). The CDR3 is 12 amino acids. CDR3 residues: CASRRGDNEQFF.

V is TRBV29-1 and J is TRBJ2-7; the D call from TCRdb, TRBD1, cannot be confirmed without DNA. CDR3 length equals 14 residues. The germline V gene encodes CDR1 SQVTM and CDR2 ANQGSEA. This CDR3 reads CSVEVRGLGYEQYF.

The gene calls are TRBV12-3 or TRBV12-4 and TRBJ1-2. The CDR3 consists of 13 residues. The CDR3 loop reads CASSFWPNYGYTF.

The gene calls are TRBV20-1 and TRBJ1-1. The germline V gene encodes CDR1 DFQATT and CDR2 SNEGSKA (reference sequence). The CDR3 runs 13 residues. The CDR3 loop is CSARGMTDTEAFF.

V gene TRBV29-1 combines with J gene TRBJ1-1; TCRdb indicates TRBD1, and absent DNA this call remains unverified. The CDR3 contains 15 residues. Germline V gene data show CDR1 as SQVTM and CDR2 as ANQGSEA. The CDR3 region is CSVEDLVQGNTEAFF.

The chain combines TRBV4-3 with TRBJ1-3; TCRdb outputs TRBD1, but without DNA this stays unchecked. The CDR3 covers 16 residues. Germline CDR1 and CDR2: LGHNA and YSLEER. The CDR3 spells CASSQKYGTGGNTIYF.

V usage is TRBV29-1 and J usage is TRBJ2-7. The CDR3 totals 13 residues. Germline V gene sequence: CDR1 SQVTM, CDR2 ANQGSEA. CDR3 sequence: CSVRYRGSYEQYF.

The rearrangement links TRBV7-2 to TRBJ1-2; TCRdb designates TRBD1, a call that cannot be tested without DNA. This CDR3 comprises 15 residues. Germline CDR1 reads SGHTA; CDR2 reads FQGNSA. Here the CDR3 reads CASSPVGGSNYGYTF.

The chain uses TRBV7-3 and TRBJ2-3; TCRdb's D call of TRBD2 is untestable without DNA. Germline values: CDR1 SGHTA, CDR2 FQGTGA. CDR3 length: 14 residues. The CDR3 here is CASSLPGRADTQYF.

The V gene is TRBV11-3, the J gene TRBJ1-2. Germline lookup yields CDR1 SGHNT and CDR2 YENEEA. The CDR3 extends over 15 amino acids. The CDR3 here is CASSLFRQGLDGYTF.

CDR3 amino acids: CAISESRQNTEAFF. This chain uses TRBV10-3 with TRBJ1-1. CDR3 length: 14 residues. In germline, CDR1 is ENHRY, CDR2 SYGVKD.